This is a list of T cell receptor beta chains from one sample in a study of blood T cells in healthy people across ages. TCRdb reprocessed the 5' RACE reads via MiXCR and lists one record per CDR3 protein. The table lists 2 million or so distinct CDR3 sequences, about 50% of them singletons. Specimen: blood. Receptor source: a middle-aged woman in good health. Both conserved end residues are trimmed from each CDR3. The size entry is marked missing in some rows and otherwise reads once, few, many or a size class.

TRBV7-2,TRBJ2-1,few,ASSSRLAGWDEQF
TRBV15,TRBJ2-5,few,ATSRETRQETQY
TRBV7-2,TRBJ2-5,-,ASSDRRYETQY
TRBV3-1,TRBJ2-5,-,ASITTGTETQY
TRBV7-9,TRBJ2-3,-,ASSSIADTQY
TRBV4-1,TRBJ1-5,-,ASSQAAGRGRNQPQH
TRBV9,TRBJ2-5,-,ASSPVGGYQETQY
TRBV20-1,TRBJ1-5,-,SARQGEGYSNQPQH
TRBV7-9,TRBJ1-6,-,ASSVDRGNSPLH
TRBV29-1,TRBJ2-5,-,SVGRGVRGGTYNEQY
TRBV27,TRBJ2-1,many,ASSPMRRAGVNEQF
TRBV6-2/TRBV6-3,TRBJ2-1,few,ASGEAQTYNEQF
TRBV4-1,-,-,ASSHQSGGRKETQY
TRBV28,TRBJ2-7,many,ASSLFPGSYEQY
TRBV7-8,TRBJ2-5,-,ASNHGGPLEEQY
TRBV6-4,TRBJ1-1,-,ASSAAENTEAF
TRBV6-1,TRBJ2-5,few,ASRISGTGSRETQY
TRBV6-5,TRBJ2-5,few,ASSYSTGLPQETQY
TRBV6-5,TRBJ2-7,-,ASSYRTGRDIYEQY
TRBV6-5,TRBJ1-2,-,ASSYAGANYGYT
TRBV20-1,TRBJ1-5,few,SALGGNQPQH
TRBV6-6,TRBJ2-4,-,ASSWGGRNIQY
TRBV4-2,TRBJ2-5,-,ASSQGIAGGLETQY
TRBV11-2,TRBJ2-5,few,ASTPQRTQY
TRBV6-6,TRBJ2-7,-,AIGIPGLTEQY
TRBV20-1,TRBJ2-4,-,SAVHRAGSKNIQY
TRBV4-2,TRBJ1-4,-,ASSHITEQNEKLF
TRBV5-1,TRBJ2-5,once,ASSQLSRLAGNETQY
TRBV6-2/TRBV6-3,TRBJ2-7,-,ASSELVYEQY
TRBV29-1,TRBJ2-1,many,SGGQGSYNEQF